What follows describes a single T cell receptor (beta chain). This sample was taken from a study of blood T cell repertoires in COVID-19. Turning to the study itself: PBMCs, B-cell-depleted T cells, or T cells were the source of the cDNA or gDNA that made up the material.

Original processing methods: Using reference gene primer amplification, nucleated cell counts were estimated. Measured with immunoSEQ multiplex PCR; TCRdb has only the in-frame clones, and not every one. V, J and clone size reflect that table, while D and trimming were determined from the DNA. The table includes just over 65,000 clones, about nine tenths detected once. V was clipped by 2 bases and J by 5 bases, with 15 bases between them. Germline V gene data show CDR1 as SGHDN and CDR2 as FVKESK. This CDR3 spans 15 amino acids. V gene TRBV14 combines with J gene TRBJ1-1; TRBD1 is a possible D gene (6 bases). This receptor was identified in a man in his thirties or forties with acute or convalescent COVID-19. The sample taken for sequencing was peripheral blood. The CDR3 DNA is TGTGCCAGCAGCCAAAGTCTACAGGGAGTGACTGAAGCTTTCTTT. Translating gives CASSQSLQGVTEAFF. Variable domain in full (rest from reference TRBV14 and TRBJ1-1): EAGVTQFPSHSVIEKGQTVTLRCDPISGHDNLYWYRRVMGKEIKFLLHFVKESKQDESGMPNNRFLAERTGGTYSTLKVQPAELEDSGVYFCASSQSLQGVTEAFFGQGTRLTVV.